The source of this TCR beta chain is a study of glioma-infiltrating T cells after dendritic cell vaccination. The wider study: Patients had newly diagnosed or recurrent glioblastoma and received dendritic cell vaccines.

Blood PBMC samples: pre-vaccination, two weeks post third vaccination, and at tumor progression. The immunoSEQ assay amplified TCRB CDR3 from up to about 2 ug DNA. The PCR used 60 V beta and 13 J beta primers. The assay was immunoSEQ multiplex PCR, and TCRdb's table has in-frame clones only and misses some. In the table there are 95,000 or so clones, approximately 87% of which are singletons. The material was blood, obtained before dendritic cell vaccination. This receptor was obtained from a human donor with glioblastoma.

The CDR3 DNA follows: TGTGCCAGTAGTATTGGGGGGTCCGGTAGGGACTACACCTTC. Amino acids: CASSIGGSGRDYTF. The chain employs TRBV19 and TRBJ1-2, with D possibly matching TRBD1 (5 bases). V gave up 3 bases and J gave up 10 bases, with 18 bases separating them. CDR3 length: 14 amino acids. The germline CDR1 and CDR2 sequences are LNHDA and SQIVND (reference sequence).